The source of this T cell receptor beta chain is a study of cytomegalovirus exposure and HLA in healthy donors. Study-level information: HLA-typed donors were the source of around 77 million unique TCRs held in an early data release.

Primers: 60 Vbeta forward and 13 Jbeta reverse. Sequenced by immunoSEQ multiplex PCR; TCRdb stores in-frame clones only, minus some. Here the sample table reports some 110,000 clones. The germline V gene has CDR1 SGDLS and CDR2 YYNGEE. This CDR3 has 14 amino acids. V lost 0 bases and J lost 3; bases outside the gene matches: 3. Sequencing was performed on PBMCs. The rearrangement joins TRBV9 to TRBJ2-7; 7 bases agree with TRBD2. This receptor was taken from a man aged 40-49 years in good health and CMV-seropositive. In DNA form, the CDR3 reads TGTGCCAGCAGCGTAGGGGAGGGATACTACGAGCAGTACTTC. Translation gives CASSVGEGYYEQYF.